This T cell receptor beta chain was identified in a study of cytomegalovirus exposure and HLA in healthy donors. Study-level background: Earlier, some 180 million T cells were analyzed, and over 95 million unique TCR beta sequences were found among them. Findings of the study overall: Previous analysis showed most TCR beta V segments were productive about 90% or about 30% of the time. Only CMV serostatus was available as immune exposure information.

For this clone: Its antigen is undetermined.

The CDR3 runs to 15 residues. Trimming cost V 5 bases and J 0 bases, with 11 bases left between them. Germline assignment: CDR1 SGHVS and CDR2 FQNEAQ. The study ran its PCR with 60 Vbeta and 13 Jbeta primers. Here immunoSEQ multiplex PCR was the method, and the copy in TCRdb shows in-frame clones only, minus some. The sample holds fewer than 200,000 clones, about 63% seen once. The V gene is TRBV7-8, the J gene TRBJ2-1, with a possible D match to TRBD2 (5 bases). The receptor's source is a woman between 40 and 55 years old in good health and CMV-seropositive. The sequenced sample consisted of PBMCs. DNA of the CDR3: TGTGCCAGCAGCCTCCGAGGGAGCTCCTACAATGAGCAGTTCTTC. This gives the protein CASSLRGSSYNEQFF.